The source of this TCR beta chain is a study of control samples from healthy donors and cancer patients. TCRdb's table, derived via immunoSEQ multiplex PCR, lists solely in-frame clones and lacks some. The repertoire holds tens of thousands of clones, with over 75% as singletons. The CDR3 consists of 14 residues. Trimming pared 5 bases from V and 5 bases from J, leaving 15 bases between. The germline V gene has CDR1 SNHLY and CDR2 FYNNEI. Sequencing was done on a sample of blood. This receptor was identified in a man aged 45-60 years in good health. The chain recombines TRBV2 with TRBJ2-5, with a possible D match to TRBD2 (6 bases). CDR3 in DNA: TGTGCCAGCAGTCTCGCCTCTCGGGAGGAGACCCAGTACTTC. Encoded protein: CASSLASREETQYF.